This T cell receptor beta chain was captured in a study of CD8 T cells in Susac syndrome. V was pared by 4 bases and J by 0 bases, with 11 bases between. The CDR3 extends over 15 amino acids. In germline, CDR1 is SGHRS, CDR2 YFSETQ. Reverse transcription of roughly 0.5 to 1 ug RNA used random hexamers. TCRdb independently ran MiXCR on the immunoSEQ multiplex PCR reads; one entry per CDR3 protein. The sample shows some 180,000 distinct CDR3 sequences, 85% to 95% of them seen only once. The material sequenced was CD4+ T cells from PBMCs. This sequence joins TRBV5-1 and TRBJ2-4; no firm D call. The sequence derives from a human donor in good health. This CDR3 reads CASSLPEIAKNIQYF. DNA of the CDR3: TGCGCCAGCAGCCTACCTGAGATAGCCAAAAACATTCAGTACTTC.